Reported below is one TCR beta chain. At one end, the junction sequence differs from germline, possibly due to a read error. Germline lookup yields CDR1 SGHTA and CDR2 FQGTGA. This CDR3 is built from 15 residues. The sample originates from a study of Graves' ophthalmopathy and Graves' hyperthyroidism. Amplification targeted the TCR beta CDR3 regions, with RNA transcripts as the source material. An initial RT-PCR round employing HTBI primers preceded a second-round multiplex PCR. TCRdb reprocessed the multiplex PCR reads via MiXCR and lists one record per CDR3 protein. Of approximately 540,000 distinct CDR3 sequences in the sample, approximately 37% were seen once.

Sequencing was carried out using peripheral blood or thyroid tissue (not recorded which). The clonotype originates from an adult man with Graves' hyperthyroidism. The chain has TRBV7-3 and TRBJ1-1; D is ambiguous. CDR3 sequence reads: CAGSLTPVFSTEAFF. CDR3 DNA sequence: TGTGCCGGCAGCTTAACACCCGTCTTTAGCACTGAAGCTTTCTTT.